The next 22 T cell receptor beta chains were all read from a single sample in a study of regulatory T cells in long-lasting Graves disease. Indicated time point: newly diagnosed GD, antithyroid drugs for less than 3 months. The TCR library was made from RNA that had been extracted from PBMCs in TRIzol. Construction of the TCR beta libraries employed iRepertoire HTBI primers in conjunction with Arm-PCR of CDR3 regions. Via MiXCR, TCRdb re-called the multiplex PCR reads, giving one row per CDR3 protein. Of hundreds of thousands of distinct CDR3 sequences in the sample, about 16% are singletons; the top ten hold 25%. This sample also appeared in a second study, on T cells in Graves' hyperthyroidism and ophthalmopathy.

The sequenced sample was peripheral blood mononuclear cells (PBMCs), obtained at new diagnosis, from a patient treated with antithyroid drugs. The receptor source for this set is a woman aged 35-65 years with Graves disease.

This clonotype was recorded at least ten times. This chain joins TRBV3-1 and TRBJ1-5; no clear D gene. There are 14 residues in the CDR3. Trimming left V 2 bases short and J 0 bases short, with 5 bases between. Germline assignment: CDR1 LGHDT and CDR2 YNNKEL (reference sequence). CDR3 sequence reads: CASSQQVSNQPQHF. CDR3 sequence (DNA): TGTGCCAGCAGCCAACAGGTTAGCAATCAGCCCCAGCATTTT.

This clonotype has more than one count but fewer than ten. V gene TRBV18 combines with J gene TRBJ2-7, with 8 bases matching TRBD1. Germline-derived CDR1 and CDR2 are KGHSH and LQKENI. This CDR3 comprises 16 residues. Germline trimming cut 0 bases from V and 7 bases from J; bases unmatched to any gene: 11. The CDR3 is CASSPPWGQAAKEQYF. The CDR3 DNA is TGTGCCAGCTCACCACCGTGGGGACAGGCCGCGAAAGAGCAGTACTTC.

This clonotype came up many times. The chain is built from TRBV5-1 and TRBJ2-3; D is tentatively TRBD1 or TRBD2 (5 bases each). The CDR3 loop spans 15 amino acids. V lost 0 bases and J 1 base, leaving 9 bases between the germline ends. Germline V gene sequence: CDR1 SGHRS, CDR2 YFSETQ. CDR3 sequence (DNA): TGCGCCAGCAGCTTGGGTGTGGGGGGCACAGATACGCAGTATTTT. It specifies CASSLGVGGTDTQYF. The full variable domain, rest sourced from reference TRBV5-1 and TRBJ2-3, is KAGVTQTPRYLIKTRGQQVTLSCSPISGHRSVSWYQQTPGQGLQFLFEYFSETQRNKGNFPGRFSGRQFSNSRSEMNVSTLELGDSALYLCASSLGVGGTDTQYFGPGTRLTVL.

This clonotype was observed a handful of times. The chain has TRBV7-9 and TRBJ2-2; D remains ambiguous. The CDR3 is made up of 13 amino acids. Germline V gene sequence: CDR1 SEHNR, CDR2 FQNEAQ (reference sequence). The germline V and J ends were trimmed by 2 bases and 5 bases, with 6 bases remaining between them. CDR3 DNA sequence: TGTGCCAGCAGCTTACAGATTACCGGGGAGCTGTTTTTT. It translates to CASSLQITGELFF.

This clonotype was detected ten times or more. V is TRBV30 and J is TRBJ1-2, with D possibly TRBD1 on 6 matching bases. Trimming shortened V by 3 bases and J by 8 bases, and 16 bases separated the two germline ends. The germline gives CDR1 GTSNPN, CDR2 SVGIG (reference sequence). CDR3 length equals 13 residues. The CDR3 loop reads CAWRKGGTRGYTF. CDR3 nucleotides: TGTGCCTGGAGGAAGGGGGGGACAAGGGGCTACACCTTC.

This clonotype has just a few counts. V and J are TRBV5-1 and TRBJ2-5; D tentatively fits TRBD1 or TRBD2 (5 bases each). Per germline, CDR1 SGHRS and CDR2 YFSETQ. The CDR3 spans 15 residues. V was cut by 5 bases and J by 1 base, with 15 bases left in between. In nucleotides, the CDR3 is TGCGCCAGCAGTCCTCAAGGGACCATCCAAGAGACCCAGTACTTC. Translating gives CASSPQGTIQETQYF. The full variable domain, in which reference TRBV5-1 and TRBJ2-5 provide the parts outside the CDR3, is KAGVTQTPRYLIKTRGQQVTLSCSPISGHRSVSWYQQTPGQGLQFLFEYFSETQRNKGNFPGRFSGRQFSNSRSEMNVSTLELGDSALYLCASSPQGTIQETQYFGPGTRLLVL.

The genes are TRBV4-2 and TRBJ1-1, with TRBD1 as a possible D gene (5 bases). CDR1 and CDR2 from the germline V gene are LGHNA and YNFKEQ. Between the trimmed V and J ends, which lost 0 bases and 1 base, there was a span of 12 bases. The CDR3 has 16 amino acids. In nucleotides, the CDR3 is TGTGCCAGCAGCCAAGAAGGACTTGGGGGGAACACTGAAGCTTTCTTT. Protein sequence: CASSQEGLGGNTEAFF.

This clonotype was recorded at least ten times. Possible read error: a much larger clone is one base away. The V call is TRBV16, the J call TRBJ1-1, with TRBD1 identical over 7 bases. Germline assignment: CDR1 KGHSY and CDR2 FQNENV. This CDR3 contains 12 residues. V gave up 7 bases and J gave up 4 bases; unmatched junction bases: 3. In DNA, the CDR3 is TGTGCCAGCACCTCAGGGGGCACTGAAGCTTTCTTT. It codes for CASTSGGTEAFF.

This clonotype was recorded a few times. The V and J genes are TRBV29-1 and TRBJ2-3; no definite D call. The CDR3 contains 12 residues. V was cut by 1 base and J by 1 base, with 3 bases left in between. The germline CDR1 and CDR2 sequences are SQVTM and ANQGSEA. The CDR3 DNA sequence: TGCAGCGTTGAAGCCGGCACAGATACGCAGTATTTT. It specifies CSVEAGTDTQYF.

Concerning this clonotype: This may be a read error, as it is one base from a much larger clone. This sequence joins TRBV7-3 and TRBJ2-3, with TRBD1 identical over 7 bases. The tail of the sequence fits TRBJ2-7 better, so the J call may be wrong. This CDR3 region has 12 residues. Germline CDR1 is SGHTA and CDR2 is FQGTGA. CDR3 coding DNA: TGTGCCAGCAGCGTGGGACAGACGGAGCAGTACTTC. This gives the protein CASSVGQTEQYF.

This clonotype appeared many times. The chain carries TRBV5-1 and TRBJ1-1; D may be TRBD1 (6 bases). Germline assignment: CDR1 SGHRS and CDR2 YFSETQ. V lost 4 bases to trimming and J lost 5 bases, with 15 bases between them. The CDR3 length is 14 residues. As DNA, the CDR3 is TGCGCCAGCAGCGTAGGGGGAATGGGGACTGAAGCTTTCTTT. It yields the protein CASSVGGMGTEAFF.

V and J are TRBV9 and TRBJ2-3, with D perhaps TRBD2 (5 bases). Germline CDR1 is SGDLS and CDR2 is YYNGEE. The CDR3 has 10 amino acids. V lost 8 bases, J lost 6 bases, and 7 bases lay in between. The CDR3, as DNA: TGTGCCAGGGGCGGGGATACGCAGTATTTT. Translated, it gives CARGGDTQYF.

The rearrangement joins TRBV5-4 to TRBJ2-7, with D possibly TRBD2 on 6 matching bases. The V gene's germline CDR1 is SGHNT and CDR2 YYREEE (reference sequence). V dropped 0 bases and J dropped 2 bases, with 12 bases sitting between them. The CDR3 is made up of 15 amino acids. CDR3 sequence (DNA): TGTGCCAGCAGCTTGGCCGGGGGTGTAGCCTACGAGCAGTACTTC. Amino acid sequence: CASSLAGGVAYEQYF.

Many counts were recorded for this clonotype. This chain links TRBV18 with TRBJ1-2; D gene uncertain. The CDR3 covers 15 residues. The V end was cut by 3 bases, the J end by 1 base, with 12 bases between. Germline assignment: CDR1 KGHSH and CDR2 LQKENI. The CDR3 bases are TGTGCCAGCTCACCTCTAGGGTCCGATAACTATGGCTACACCTTC. This codes for CASSPLGSDNYGYTF.

The chain couples TRBV2 to TRBJ2-1; D is perhaps TRBD2 (5 bases). The CDR3 contains 16 residues. Germline lookup yields CDR1 SNHLY and CDR2 FYNNEI. Trimming shortened V by 3 bases and J by 4 bases, and 16 bases separated the two germline ends. The CDR3 is CASSEGGAAIYNEQFF. Written as DNA, the CDR3 is TGTGCCAGCAGTGAGGGTGGAGCGGCCATTTACAATGAGCAGTTCTTC. Supplemented by reference TRBV2 and TRBJ2-1, the full variable domain reads EPEVTQTPSHQVTQMGQEVILRCVPISNHLYFYWYRQILGQKVEFLVSFYNNEISEKSEIFDDQFSVERPDGSNFTLKIRSTKLEDSAMYFCASSEGGAAIYNEQFFGPGTRLTVL.

Written as DNA, the CDR3 is TGCGCCAGCAGTGAGCGGCGGGGACGACTTCTAGCGCAAGAGACCCAGTACTTC. Translating gives CASSERRGRLLAQETQYF. The chain is built from TRBV10-2 and TRBJ2-5; the D gene is possibly TRBD2 (6 bases). The germline V and J ends were trimmed by 2 bases and 2 bases, with 21 bases remaining between them. The CDR3 loop spans 18 amino acids. Looked up from germline, CDR1 is WSHSY and CDR2 is SAAADI.

This clonotype appeared once. This may stem from a read error, because a much larger clone lies one nucleotide away. The chain couples TRBV12-3 or TRBV12-4 to TRBJ2-4; TRBD1 agrees at 10 bases. CDR3 length: 19 amino acids. The V and J ends lost 0 bases and 0 bases, in that order; junction bases with no gene match: 8. Here the CDR3 reads CASSLAGTGEPLAKNIQYF. CDR3 DNA sequence: TGTGCCAGCAGTTTAGCCGGGACAGGGGAACCCTTAGCCAAAAACATTCAGTACTTC.

This clonotype was counted only a few times. The rearrangement uses TRBV20-1 and TRBJ2-7, with D possibly being TRBD2 (6 bases). The germline CDR1 and CDR2 sequences are DFQATT and SNEGSKA (reference sequence). The CDR3 contains 12 residues. The CDR3 bases are TGCAGCGGGACTTTCAGCTCCTACGAGCAGTACTTC. As protein: CSGTFSSYEQYF.

The table lists this clonotype with many counts. The genes are TRBV2 and TRBJ2-5; perhaps D is TRBD1 or TRBD2 (6 bases each). The CDR3 spans 14 residues. Germline V CDR1 and CDR2: SNHLY, FYNNEI. V dropped 5 bases and J dropped 8 bases, with 18 bases sitting between them. The CDR3 nucleotides are TGTGCCAGCAGTCTTGCTCGGGGGCCCCTAACCCAGTACTTC. Residues: CASSLARGPLTQYF. The variable domain in full, completed from reference TRBV2 and TRBJ2-5, reads EPEVTQTPSHQVTQMGQEVILRCVPISNHLYFYWYRQILGQKVEFLVSFYNNEISEKSEIFDDQFSVERPDGSNFTLKIRSTKLEDSAMYFCASSLARGPLTQYFGPGTRLLVL.

The chain recombines TRBV20-1 with TRBJ2-7; tentative D call: TRBD2 (5 bases). This CDR3 has 14 amino acids. The V end lost 3 bases, the J end lost 3 bases, and 15 bases lay between the germline ends. The germline gives CDR1 DFQATT, CDR2 SNEGSKA (reference sequence). This chain's CDR3 is CSARHRGPDYEQYF. The CDR3 DNA is TGCAGTGCTAGGCACCGAGGGCCGGACTACGAGCAGTACTTC.

V usage is TRBV5-6 and J usage is TRBJ2-3; D may correspond to TRBD1 or TRBD2 (5 bases each). V was cut by 5 bases and J by 0 bases, with 13 bases left in between. Looked up from germline, CDR1 is SGHDT and CDR2 is YYEEEE. The CDR3 has 15 residues. CDR3 in amino acids: CASRVPGPSTDTQYF. In nucleotides, the CDR3 is TGTGCCAGCAGAGTACCGGGGCCTAGCACAGATACGCAGTATTTT.

The sample holds a few counts of this clonotype. The junction departs from germline at one end; a sequencing error may be responsible. The rearrangement uses TRBV12-3 or TRBV12-4 and TRBJ2-2, with TRBD2 identical over 9 bases. The CDR3 extends over 16 amino acids. CDR3 sequence (DNA): TGTGCCAACAGTCCAGGAGTAGCGGGGGTTACCGGGGAGCTGTTTTTT. This translates into CANSPGVAGVTGELFF.